Listed below are T cell receptor beta chains from one sample, sequenced in a study of T-cell memory formation after mild COVID-19. TCRdb analysed the 5' RACE reads with MiXCR anew, one entry per CDR3 protein. The sample shows approximately 100,000 distinct CDR3 sequences, approximately 25% of them seen only once. The specimen was PBMCs or a T cell subset sorted from them (not recorded which). The receptors here all came from a man younger than 35 who had mild COVID-19 (a few samples of this study predate the infection). Cell type and time point are not known. Both conserved end residues are part of each CDR3. A D gene is named only where the DNA matches it firmly. Size is omitted from some rows. Given values are once, few, many or a class for expanded clones.

cdr3_aa cdr3_nt j_call d_call clone_size v_call
CASSSTPSNTGELFF TGTGCCAGCAGCTCGACTCCTTCGAACACCGGGGAGCTGTTTTTT TRBJ2-2 NA many TRBV7-3
CATSEGPGQGATDTQYF TGTGCCACCAGCGAAGGGCCGGGCCAGGGGGCCACAGATACGCAGTATTTT TRBJ2-3 TRBD1 few TRBV24-1
CASSHGPSYEQYF TGTGCCAGCAGCCATGGGCCGTCCTACGAGCAGTACTTC TRBJ2-7 NA many TRBV27
CASSLSATGVETQYF TGTGCCAGCAGTTTATCGGCTACAGGGGTAGAGACCCAGTACTTC TRBJ2-5 TRBD1 NA TRBV27
CASSYRDSGGSSYNEQFF TGTGCCAGCAGCTATAGGGATAGCGGGGGGAGCTCCTACAATGAGCAGTTCTTC TRBJ2-1 TRBD2 few TRBV7-6
CASSPDGGHTQFYTF TGTGCCAGCAGCCCCGATGGGGGACACACGCAATTCTACACCTTC TRBJ1-2 NA few TRBV7-9
CASSLAGTHLRETQYF TGTGCCAGCAGCTTAGCCGGGACTCATCTAAGGGAGACCCAGTACTTC TRBJ2-5 NA NA TRBV7-8
CSASPWNTDTQYF TGCAGTGCTAGCCCGTGGAACACAGATACGCAGTATTTT TRBJ2-3 NA NA TRBV20-1
CASSGRGGGTEAFF TGCGCCAGCAGCGGGCGAGGCGGGGGCACTGAAGCTTTCTTT TRBJ1-1 NA once TRBV4-1
CASSSFALAGGSSMDEQFF TGTGCCAGCAGCTCCTTTGCACTAGCGGGGGGCTCCTCGATGGATGAGCAGTTCTTC TRBJ2-1 TRBD2 NA TRBV7-9
CASRQGRSGYTF TGTGCCAGCAGGCAGGGCCGTTCTGGCTACACCTTC TRBJ1-2 NA once TRBV27